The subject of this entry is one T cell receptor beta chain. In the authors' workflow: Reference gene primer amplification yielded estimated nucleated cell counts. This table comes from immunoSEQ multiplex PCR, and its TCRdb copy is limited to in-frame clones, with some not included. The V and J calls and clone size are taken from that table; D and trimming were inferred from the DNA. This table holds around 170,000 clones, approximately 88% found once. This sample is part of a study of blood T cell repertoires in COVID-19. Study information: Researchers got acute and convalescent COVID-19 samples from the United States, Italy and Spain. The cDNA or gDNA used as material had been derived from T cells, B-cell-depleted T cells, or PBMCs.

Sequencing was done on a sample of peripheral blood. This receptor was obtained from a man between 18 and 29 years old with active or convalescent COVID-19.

CDR3 loop: CASSTRGPAKNIQYF. Here the CDR3 DNA reads TGTGCCAGCAGTACTCGGGGTCCCGCCAAAAACATTCAGTACTTC. V is TRBV2 and J is TRBJ2-4, with D maybe TRBD2 (5 bases). Trimming left V 5 bases short and J 1 base short, with 12 bases between. CDR1 is SNHLY, CDR2 FYNNEI, per germline. The CDR3 is made up of 15 amino acids.